The next 26 T cell receptor beta chains were all read from a single sample in a study of T cells after posttransplantation cyclophosphamide. Profiling relied on immunoSEQ multiplex PCR, and the TCRdb table lists in-frame clones only, not all of them. There are 42,000 or so clones in the sample, none observed a single time. Sequencing was done on a sample of PBMCs. Every receptor here comes from a woman aged 45-65 years in good health and a related stem cell transplant donor.

This clone was counted at least ten times. V and J are TRBV6-5 and TRBJ1-2; D perhaps matches TRBD1 (6 bases). This CDR3 is built from 13 residues. V was shortened by 6 bases and J by 2 bases, with 10 bases between the two germline ends. Germline values: CDR1 MNHEY, CDR2 SVGAGI. CDR3 coding DNA: TGTGCCAGCAGCTACAGGGAGAACTATGGCTACACCTTC. Translating it yields CASSYRENYGYTF.

In its sample, this clone was seen many times. The chain combines TRBV2 with TRBJ1-1; 7 bases map to TRBD1. Trimming cost V 3 bases and J 8 bases; bases outside gene matches: 0. This CDR3 is built from 11 residues. Germline CDR1 SNHLY, CDR2 FYNNEI. This chain's CDR3 is CASSEDREAFF. The CDR3 DNA is TGTGCCAGCAGTGAGGACAGGGAAGCTTTCTTT.

The chain couples TRBV2 to TRBJ2-5; D not resolved. The J call may not be correct, given that the DNA end is closer to TRBJ2-7. Germline CDR1 and CDR2: SNHLY and FYNNEI. The CDR3 extends over 12 amino acids. The CDR3 region has the DNA TGTGCCAGCACCTTTGACTCCTACGAGCAGTACTTC. Translated, it gives CASTFDSYEQYF.

This clone appeared many times. For the CDR3, the DNA is TGTGCCAGTAAATTAACAGAACGCAACTATGGCTACACCTTC. Translation gives CASKLTERNYGYTF. The V gene is TRBV19, the J gene TRBJ1-2; D ambiguous. The V and J ends lost 7 bases and 2 bases respectively, with 14 bases between them. The germline V gene has CDR1 LNHDA and CDR2 SQIVND (reference sequence). The CDR3 length is 14 residues.

This clone has at least ten counts. This chain uses TRBV5-1 with TRBJ2-7; 11 bases are shared with TRBD1. The CDR3 has 14 amino acids. The germline V gene encodes CDR1 SGHRS and CDR2 YFSETQ. V shed 4 bases and J 5 bases; nucleotides not matched to a gene: 5. The CDR3 nucleotides read TGCGCCAGCAGCCCCGGGACAGGGGGAGACGAGCAGTACTTC. Translated: CASSPGTGGDEQYF.

Ten or more counts support this clone. The chain recombines TRBV27 with TRBJ1-2, with 7 bases aligning to TRBD1. V was pared by 0 bases and J by 3 bases, with 4 bases of the junction left unmatched. This CDR3 is 15 amino acids long. Germline V CDR1 and CDR2: MNHEY, SMNVEV (reference sequence). The CDR3 here is CASSLSYQGDYGYTF. The CDR3 coding sequence is TGTGCCAGCAGTTTATCATATCAGGGGGACTATGGCTACACCTTC.

Ten or more counts support this clone. The chain joins TRBV27 to TRBJ1-1; 9 positions match TRBD1. This CDR3 is 16 amino acids long. Germline lookup yields CDR1 MNHEY and CDR2 SMNVEV (reference sequence). J lost 0 bases, V lost 5 bases, and 7 bases had no gene match. CDR3 sequence reads: CASSTGTGTMNTEAFF. CDR3 in DNA: TGTGCCAGCAGTACCGGGACAGGGACTATGAACACTGAAGCTTTCTTT.

This clone was picked up many times. The rearrangement uses TRBV7-2 and TRBJ2-7, with D perhaps TRBD1 (6 bases). With 5 bases removed from V and 3 bases from J, the gap between germline ends came to 17 bases. This CDR3 has 15 amino acids. Germline V gives CDR1 SGHTA, CDR2 FQGNSA. The CDR3 DNA sequence: TGTGCCAGCAGCCCATGGGCCAGGGGCGACTACGAGCAGTACTTC. It encodes CASSPWARGDYEQYF. The variable domain in full, with the rest retrieved from reference TRBV7-2 and TRBJ2-7, is GAGVSQSPSNKVTEKGKDVELRCDPISGHTALYWYRQSLGQGLEFLIYFQGNSAPDKSGLPSDRFSAERTGGSVSTLTIQRTQQEDSAVYLCASSPWARGDYEQYFGPGTRLTVT.

This clone was observed at least ten times. The chain combines TRBV30 with TRBJ2-2, with 7 bases fitting TRBD1. The CDR3 is 13 residues long. CDR1 is GTSNPN and CDR2 is SVGIG in the germline V gene (reference sequence). V gave up 7 bases and J gave up 3 bases; unmatched junction bases: 5. The DNA of the CDR3 is TGTGCCTTTAGGGACAGAGACACCGGGGAGCTGTTTTTT. Translation gives CAFRDRDTGELFF.

Many counts were recorded for this clone. This rearrangement joins TRBV6-1 to TRBJ1-2; a possible D gene is TRBD1 (5 bases). The CDR3 is 16 residues long. V was clipped by 4 bases and J by 0 bases, with 15 bases between them. CDR1 MNHNS and CDR2 SASEGT come from the germline V gene. DNA for the CDR3: TGTGCCAGCAGTGTTTCGCGGGGGAGCTCTAACTATGGCTACACCTTC. Its protein product is CASSVSRGSSNYGYTF.

This clone was observed at least ten times. CDR3 DNA sequence: TGCGCCAGCAGCTTGGACAGATACACTGAAGCTTTCTTT. This codes for CASSLDRYTEAFF. The chain is built from TRBV5-1 and TRBJ1-1; D unclear. The CDR3 runs 13 residues. Per germline, CDR1 SGHRS and CDR2 YFSETQ. V was pared by 0 bases and J by 3 bases, with 6 bases between.

This clone occurred many times. The chain uses TRBV7-6 and TRBJ2-3, with a tentative D call TRBD1 (5 bases). The CDR3 has 15 amino acids. Per germline, CDR1 SGHVS and CDR2 FNYEAQ. Trimming pared 1 base from V and 6 bases from J, leaving 14 bases between. CDR3 nucleotide sequence: TGTGCCAGCAGCTTAGGCCTTCAGGGTCCTGATACGCAGTATTTT. Translated, it gives CASSLGLQGPDTQYF.

This clone was counted at least ten times. The chain employs TRBV6-5 and TRBJ1-2; the match to TRBD1 covers 10 bases. This CDR3 has 15 amino acids. The junction had 9 bases not matched to a gene; V was cut back by 4 bases and J by 7 bases. Germline CDR1 reads MNHEY; CDR2 reads SVGAGI. The CDR3 DNA reads as TGTGCCAGCAGTTCGGCCGGGACAGGGGTACGTGGCTACACCTTC. Translating gives CASSSAGTGVRGYTF.

This clone was observed at least ten times. The chain employs TRBV2 and TRBJ2-3, with D perhaps TRBD2 (6 bases). The V gene lost 11 bases and the J gene lost 2 bases, with 20 bases spanning the gap. Germline values: CDR1 SNHLY, CDR2 FYNNEI. The CDR3 extends over 15 amino acids. For the CDR3, the DNA is TGTGCCTCCCGCGGGACTTCTACCTTCACAGATACGCAGTATTTT. Translating it yields CASRGTSTFTDTQYF.

This clone was detected many times. The chain is built from TRBV7-2 and TRBJ1-5; 7 bases align to TRBD1. Germline CDR1 reads SGHTA; CDR2 reads FQGNSA. This CDR3 has 16 amino acids. V gave up 5 bases and J gave up 4 bases; unmatched junction bases: 11. This chain's CDR3 is CASSHHGQELNQPQHF. CDR3 bases: TGTGCCAGCAGCCATCACGGACAGGAGCTTAATCAGCCCCAGCATTTT.

There are many counts of this clone. The V gene is TRBV4-3, the J gene TRBJ2-1; 11 bases are a match to TRBD2. Germline V lookup: CDR1 LGHNA, CDR2 YSLEER. V dropped 4 bases and J dropped 8; count of bases not matched to a gene: 10. This CDR3 spans 16 amino acids. The CDR3 reads CASSPSMVAGGHEQFF. CDR3 nucleotide sequence: TGCGCCAGCAGCCCATCGATGGTAGCGGGGGGGCATGAGCAGTTCTTC.

In its sample, this clone was seen a few times. The gene calls are TRBV11-2 and TRBJ1-2; tentatively, D is TRBD1 (5 bases). Germline lookup yields CDR1 SGHAT and CDR2 FQNNGV. V lost 5 bases to trimming and J lost 4 bases, with 17 bases between them. The CDR3 has 15 amino acids. CDR3 region: CASSLRAPTSYGYTF. CDR3 nucleotide sequence: TGTGCCAGCAGCCTCAGGGCCCCTACCAGCTATGGCTACACCTTC.

The table lists this clone with many counts. An end of the junction differs from the germline gene, which may be a read error. The same CDR3 also results from other DNA sequences found in this sample. The CDR3 is CASRTRTGRSYEQYF. The DNA for the CDR3 is TGTGCCAGCAGGACACGGACAGGTAGAAGCTACGAGCAGTATTTC. The J gene is TRBJ2-7, the V gene TRBV11-2; 7 nucleotides line up with TRBD1. Germline V gives CDR1 SGHAT, CDR2 FQNNGV. This CDR3 has 15 amino acids.

This clone was counted many times. This sequence joins TRBV6-5 and TRBJ1-6, with D unresolved. V lost 0 bases, J lost 10 bases, and 13 bases lay in between. The length of the CDR3 is 15 residues. The germline V gene encodes CDR1 MNHEY and CDR2 SVGAGI. In DNA form, the CDR3 reads TGTGCCAGCAGTTACTCAGACTCCCGTCGATCACCCCTCCACTTT. Its protein is CASSYSDSRRSPLHF.

In this sample, this clone turned up many times. The chain links TRBV27 to TRBJ1-1; 8 bases line up with TRBD1. Germline CDR1 reads MNHEY; CDR2 reads SMNVEV (reference sequence). V lost 4 bases, J lost 5 bases, and 6 bases stayed unmatched. This CDR3 contains 14 residues. This CDR3 is CASSSQGAWTEAFF. The CDR3 region has the DNA TGTGCCAGCAGTTCTCAGGGGGCGTGGACTGAAGCTTTCTTT.

This clone was recorded a few times. The chain couples TRBV7-2 to TRBJ2-5; TRBD1 is a possible D gene (6 bases). The J call is in doubt because the DNA end fits TRBJ2-7 better. Per germline, CDR1 SGHTA and CDR2 FQGNSA. This CDR3 contains 14 residues. The CDR3 protein is CASSRTDSSYEQYF. CDR3 nucleotide sequence: TGTGCCAGCAGCCGGACAGACAGCTCCTACGAGCAGTACTTC.

This clone has more than one count but fewer than ten. The J gene is TRBJ2-3, the V gene TRBV7-2; 14 bases are a match to TRBD2. The length of the CDR3 is 16 residues. Germline trimming cut 5 bases from V and 3 bases from J; bases unmatched to any gene: 4. CDR1 is SGHTA and CDR2 is FQGNSA in the germline V gene. Here the CDR3 reads CASSQGTSGGTDTQYF. The CDR3 bases are TGTGCCAGCAGCCAAGGGACTAGCGGGGGAACAGATACGCAGTATTTT.

This clone came up many times. This chain joins TRBV6-5 and TRBJ2-2, with 7 positions matching TRBD1. The V gene end was trimmed by 5 bases and the J gene end by 6 bases; junction bases not matched to a gene: 6. This CDR3 has 14 residues. Germline loops: CDR1 MNHEY, CDR2 SVGAGI. CDR3 sequence reads: CASSRPGGSGELFF. DNA for the CDR3: TGTGCCAGCAGTCGTCCAGGGGGATCCGGGGAGCTGTTTTTT.

The chain carries TRBV25-1 and TRBJ1-2; maybe TRBD1 (5 bases). The CDR3 is 15 amino acids. Germline CDR1 and CDR2: MGHDK and SYGVNS. With 0 bases removed from V and 4 bases from J, the gap between germline ends came to 12 bases. The CDR3 protein is CASSEYQGSFYGYTF. DNA for the CDR3: TGTGCCAGCAGTGAATATCAGGGCAGCTTCTATGGCTACACCTTC.

This clone was counted many times. The chain couples TRBV10-3 to TRBJ1-1; D is unclear. In germline, CDR1 is ENHRY, CDR2 SYGVKD. V dropped 6 bases and J dropped 3 bases, with 17 bases sitting between them. This CDR3 is built from 15 residues. Here the CDR3 reads CAISPGRDRDTEAFF. As DNA, the CDR3 is TGTGCCATCAGCCCGGGGAGGGATCGTGACACTGAAGCTTTCTTT.

There are many counts of this clone. V and J are TRBV6-5 and TRBJ2-2; D perhaps matches TRBD2 (5 bases). Germline CDR1 MNHEY, CDR2 SVGAGI. V was clipped by 5 bases and J by 6 bases, with 7 bases between them. The CDR3 extends over 12 amino acids. The CDR3 is CASSRGAGELFF. CDR3 coding DNA: TGTGCCAGCAGTCGGGGTGCCGGGGAGCTGTTTTTT.